The clone carrying this T cell receptor beta chain showed up many times. Antigen: not known. Samples came from axillary lymph nodes draining the breast cancer. The data derive from a study of breast tumors, draining lymph nodes, adjacent tissues. Study-wide results and limits: Tumor T cell lymph node origin was a supported hypothesis, not proven. Tumor TCR diversity was below lymph nodes but above nontumor tissue. Compared with basal-like, luminal-like tumors shared significantly more repertoire with nontumor tissue.

TCRdb analysed the multiplex PCR reads with MiXCR anew, one entry per CDR3 protein. The sample lists about 230,000 distinct CDR3 sequences; about 32% were seen once. This CDR3 spans 15 amino acids. Trimming cost V 0 bases and J 6 bases; bases outside gene matches: 8. Germline-derived CDR1 and CDR2 are SGHNT and YYREEE (reference sequence). The specimen sequenced was axillary lymph node tissue. This receptor was obtained from a female donor with breast cancer. Some clones in this sample may be carry-over from other donors' samples. V gene TRBV5-4 combines with J gene TRBJ2-7; 8 nucleotides match TRBD2. The CDR3 DNA reads TGTGCCAGCAGCTTGGAGGGGACTAGTTTATCCGAGCAGTACTTC. Amino acids: CASSLEGTSLSEQYF.